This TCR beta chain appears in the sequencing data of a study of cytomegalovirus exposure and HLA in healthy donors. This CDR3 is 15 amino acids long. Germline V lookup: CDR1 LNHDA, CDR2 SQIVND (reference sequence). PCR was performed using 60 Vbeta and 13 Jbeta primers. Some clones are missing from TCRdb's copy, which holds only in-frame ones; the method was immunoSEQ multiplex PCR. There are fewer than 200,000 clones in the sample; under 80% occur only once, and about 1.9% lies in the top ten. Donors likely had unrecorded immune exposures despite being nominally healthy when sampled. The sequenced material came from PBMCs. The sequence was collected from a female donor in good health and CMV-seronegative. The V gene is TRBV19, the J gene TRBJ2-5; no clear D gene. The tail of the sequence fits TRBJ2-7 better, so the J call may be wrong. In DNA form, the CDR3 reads TGTGCCAGTAAAACCGCTTCCTCCCTCTCCTACGAGCAGTACTTC. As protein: CASKTASSLSYEQYF.